This entry is about one T cell receptor beta chain. This record comes from a study of CD8 T cells in Susac syndrome. Trimming removed 2 bases from V and 4 bases from J; junction bases left unmatched: 6. Germline loops: CDR1 MNHEY, CDR2 SMNVEV (reference sequence). The CDR3 covers 16 residues. RNA was extracted with the RNeasy kit, and a quantity of about 0.45 to 1 ug was reverse transcribed using random hexamers. TCRdb re-called the immunoSEQ multiplex PCR reads with MiXCR, one entry per CDR3 protein. The sample holds over 350,000 distinct CDR3 sequences, more than 70% seen once. The sequence was collected from a human donor with multiple sclerosis. Sequenced material: CD8+ T cells from PBMCs. The chain carries TRBV27 and TRBJ2-3; TRBD2 matches at 10 bases. CDR3 loop: CASSLLAGERADTQYF. DNA of the CDR3: TGTGCCAGCAGTTTACTAGCGGGAGAGAGGGCAGATACGCAGTATTTT.